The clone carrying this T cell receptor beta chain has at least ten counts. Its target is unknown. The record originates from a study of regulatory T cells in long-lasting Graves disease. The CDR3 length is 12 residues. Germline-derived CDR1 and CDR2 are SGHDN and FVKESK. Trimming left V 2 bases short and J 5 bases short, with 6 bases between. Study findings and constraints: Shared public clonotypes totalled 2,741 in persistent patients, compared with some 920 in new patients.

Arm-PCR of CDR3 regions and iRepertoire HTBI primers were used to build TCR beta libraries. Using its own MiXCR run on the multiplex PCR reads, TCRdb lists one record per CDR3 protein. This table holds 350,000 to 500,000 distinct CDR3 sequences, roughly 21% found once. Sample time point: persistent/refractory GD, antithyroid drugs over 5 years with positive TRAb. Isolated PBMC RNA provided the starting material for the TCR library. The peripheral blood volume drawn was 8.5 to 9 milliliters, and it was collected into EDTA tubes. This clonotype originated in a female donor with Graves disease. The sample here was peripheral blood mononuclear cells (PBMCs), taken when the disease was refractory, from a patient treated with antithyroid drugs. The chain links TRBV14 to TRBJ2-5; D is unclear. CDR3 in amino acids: CASSQNVETQYF. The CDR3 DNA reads TGTGCCAGCAGCCAAAATGTCGAGACCCAGTACTTC.